Each of the 5 T cell receptor beta chains below was sequenced from the same sample in a study of cytomegalovirus exposure and HLA in healthy donors. PCR used 60 Vbeta primers and 13 Jbeta primers. Sequencing used immunoSEQ multiplex PCR; TCRdb keeps in-frame clones, though not all of them. Recorded here are fewer than 250,000 clones; the top ten clones represent around 0.95%. The material sequenced was PBMCs. The receptors originated from a woman aged 30 to 39 in good health and CMV-seropositive.

The rearrangement joins TRBV5-1 to TRBJ2-5; 9 bases are a match to TRBD2. The J call could be wrong; TRBJ2-7 is a better fit for the DNA end. Germline V CDR1 and CDR2: SGHRS, YFSETQ. The CDR3 sequence is 15 residues long. CDR3 residues: CASSLIAGASYEQYF. CDR3 sequence (DNA): TGCGCCAGCAGCTTAATAGCGGGGGCCTCCTACGAGCAGTACTTC.

The V call is TRBV5-6, the J call TRBJ2-5; 9 bases agree with TRBD1. CDR1 and CDR2 from the germline V gene are SGHDT and YYEEEE. This CDR3 spans 16 amino acids. Unmatched junction bases numbered 8, after V lost 4 bases and J lost 1 base. As DNA, the CDR3 is TGTGCCAGCAGCGTCACGACAGGGGGGTCCCAAGAGACCCAGTACTTC. It is translated as CASSVTTGGSQETQYF. Drawing the rest from reference TRBV5-6 and TRBJ2-5, the complete variable domain is DAGVTQSPTHLIKTRGQQVTLRCSPKSGHDTVSWYQQALGQGPQFIFQYYEEEERQRGNFPDRFSGHQFPNYSSELNVNALLLGDSALYLCASSVTTGGSQETQYFGPGTRLLVL.

This rearrangement joins TRBV27 to TRBJ1-1; no clear D. The V gene lost 6 bases and the J gene lost 3 bases, with 11 bases spanning the gap. Germline CDR1 reads MNHEY; CDR2 reads SMNVEV (reference sequence). This CDR3 has 13 residues. The CDR3 nucleotides read TGTGCCAGCAGGTTCGTAGTGCACACTGAAGCTTTCTTT. Its protein product is CASRFVVHTEAFF.

The gene calls are TRBV28 and TRBJ2-2; unclear D gene. Trimming removed 4 bases at V and 1 base at J, with 4 bases between. Germline CDR1 reads MDHEN; CDR2 reads SYDVKM. The CDR3 extends over 13 amino acids. CDR3 protein: CASSYRNTGELFF. CDR3 DNA: TGTGCCAGCAGTTATCGGAACACCGGGGAGCTGTTTTTT.

The chain has TRBV14 and TRBJ1-6, with D unresolved. V lost 0 bases and J lost 7, with 10 bases in between. Germline V gene data show CDR1 as SGHDN and CDR2 as FVKESK. This CDR3 contains 15 residues. The CDR3 sequence: CASSQDLPGNSPLHF. In DNA, the CDR3 is TGTGCCAGCAGCCAAGATTTGCCGGGAAATTCACCCCTCCACTTT.